These 21 T cell receptor beta chains were sequenced from one sample in a study of blood T cell repertoires in COVID-19 (dated by TCRdb to 2018 to 2021). Receptors were amplified or captured by the immunoSEQ multiplex PCR assay. This immuneACCESS table, as held by TCRdb, lists in-frame sequences with V and J called but not all clones. Of the missing ones, under half trace to an unresolved V gene in checked studies; the others have no known cause. A total of 150,000 to 200,000 clones appear in this sample, around 83% of them only once. Around 15% of the sample goes to the ten largest clones. The sample taken for sequencing was PBMCs or T cells enriched from blood (not recorded which). The source of these receptors is a middle-aged man who had recovered from COVID-19.

The V call is TRBV27, the J call TRBJ1-1, with 8 bases lining up with TRBD1. The V and J ends lost 7 bases and 4 bases, in that order; junction bases with no gene match: 11. CDR1 and CDR2 from the germline V gene are MNHEY and SMNVEV (reference sequence). This CDR3 has 15 amino acids. The CDR3, as DNA: TGTGCCAGCAAACTGACAGGGGTGTTGGTCACTGAAGCTTTCTTT. Translation: CASKLTGVLVTEAFF.

The chain links TRBV6-5 to TRBJ2-7; 9 positions agree with TRBD1. This CDR3 spans 14 amino acids. V shed 6 bases and J 2 bases; nucleotides not matched to a gene: 5. The germline gives CDR1 MNHEY, CDR2 SVGAGI. Here the CDR3 reads CASRGGQGAYEQYF. CDR3 in DNA: TGTGCCAGCAGGGGGGGACAGGGAGCCTACGAGCAGTACTTC.

This clone was seen only a few times. The chain carries TRBV10-3 and TRBJ2-7; TRBD1 matches at 8 bases. V trimming: 4 bases; J trimming: 1 base; junction bases outside the gene matches: 6. The CDR3 totals 15 residues. In germline, CDR1 is ENHRY, CDR2 SYGVKD. The DNA for the CDR3 is TGTGCCATCAGTGGGCCAGGGGGCCCTTCCTACGAGCAGTACTTC. It encodes CAISGPGGPSYEQYF.

This CDR3 is CASSGGQGISEGYTF. The CDR3 nucleotides read TGTGCCAGCAGCGGAGGACAGGGGATATCTGAAGGCTACACCTTC. V usage is TRBV9 and J usage is TRBJ1-2; 9 bases are shared with TRBD1. Germline CDR1 SGDLS, CDR2 YYNGEE. Trimming cost V 3 bases and J 8 bases; bases outside gene matches: 11. This CDR3 has 15 residues. Based on the CDR3 plus reference TRBV9 and TRBJ1-2, the full variable domain is DSGVTQTPKHLITATGQRVTLRCSPRSGDLSVYWYQQSLDQGLQFLIQYYNGEERAKGNILERFSAQQFPDLHSELNLSSLELGDSALYFCASSGGQGISEGYTFGSGTRLTVV.

The chain has TRBV24-1 and TRBJ2-1, with no clear D. V was clipped by 4 bases and J by 5 bases, with 8 bases between them. This CDR3 is built from 13 residues. CDR1 and CDR2 (germline): KGHDR, SFDVKD. As DNA, the CDR3 is TGTGCCACCAGTGACCTTATCCACAATGAGCAGTTCTTC. Translation gives CATSDLIHNEQFF.

V is TRBV10-3 and J is TRBJ1-1, with 7 bases matching TRBD1. There are 13 residues in the CDR3. With V trimmed by 7 bases and J by 1 base, 3 bases remained unmatched. CDR1 ENHRY and CDR2 SYGVKD come from the germline V gene. The DNA of the CDR3 is TGTGCCATCACGGGACAGTGGAACACTGAAGCTTTCTTT. Amino acids: CAITGQWNTEAFF.

This rearrangement joins TRBV30 to TRBJ2-5; D possibly corresponds to TRBD2 (7 bases). The V end lost 3 bases, the J end lost 5 bases, and 16 bases lay between the germline ends. This CDR3 region has 14 residues. Germline loops: CDR1 GTSNPN, CDR2 SVGIG (reference sequence). The CDR3 here is CAWRRGGSGETQYF. CDR3 sequence (DNA): TGTGCCTGGAGGAGGGGGGGCTCGGGGGAGACCCAGTACTTC.

The V call is TRBV2, the J call TRBJ1-2, with D uncertain. Germline V CDR1 and CDR2: SNHLY, FYNNEI. V lost 4 bases and J 1 base, leaving 7 bases between the germline ends. There are 13 residues in the CDR3. In DNA form, the CDR3 reads TGTGCCAGCAGTGCACAGATTAACTATGGCTACACCTTC. This translates into CASSAQINYGYTF.

The rearrangement links TRBV6-5 to TRBJ1-6; tentatively, D is TRBD1 (5 bases). CDR1 is MNHEY and CDR2 is SVGAGI in the germline V gene. There are 15 residues in the CDR3. The V end was cut by 2 bases, the J end by 13 bases, with 18 bases between. CDR3 protein: CASSYRKVRDSPLHF. The CDR3 DNA reads TGTGCCAGCAGTTACCGCAAGGTCCGGGACTCCCCCCTCCACTTT.

This chain links TRBV6-1 with TRBJ2-5; no reliable D call. The CDR3 is 13 residues long. Germline V gene sequence: CDR1 MNHNS, CDR2 SASEGT. Trimming left V 2 bases short and J 4 bases short, with 8 bases between. The CDR3 DNA follows: TGTGCCAGCAGTGAAAATGGGCCAGAGACCCAGTACTTC. It translates to CASSENGPETQYF.

The CDR3 is CASRPTGYGELFF. The CDR3 DNA sequence: TGTGCCAGCAGACCGACAGGGTACGGAGAACTGTTTTTT. The chain uses TRBV6-5 and TRBJ1-4; 7 bases align to TRBD1. Germline V lookup: CDR1 MNHEY, CDR2 SVGAGI. This CDR3 region has 13 residues. Trimming removed 6 bases from V and 12 bases from J; junction bases left unmatched: 10.

The chain is built from TRBV7-9 and TRBJ1-4; 7 bases agree with TRBD1. V gave up 5 bases and J gave up 3 bases; unmatched junction bases: 15. Per germline, CDR1 SEHNR and CDR2 FQNEAQ (reference sequence). The CDR3 runs 18 residues. The DNA for the CDR3 is TGTGCCAGCAGCCCACAGGGGCGCGGCGGGAGGGCTAATGAAAAACTGTTTTTT. The encoded protein is CASSPQGRGGRANEKLFF.

V gene TRBV27 combines with J gene TRBJ2-5; 7 bases map to TRBD2. Germline CDR1 reads MNHEY; CDR2 reads SMNVEV (reference sequence). The CDR3 has 13 residues. After removal of 4 bases from V and 3 bases from J, the junction contained 2 bases not matched to a gene. CDR3 nucleotide sequence: TGTGCCAGCAGTTACACTAGCGAAGAGACCCAGTACTTC. Protein product: CASSYTSEETQYF.

The J gene is TRBJ1-2, the V gene TRBV6-5, with D tentatively TRBD1 (5 bases). Trimming shortened V by 2 bases and J by 5 bases, and 15 bases separated the two germline ends. The germline V gene has CDR1 MNHEY and CDR2 SVGAGI. This CDR3 has 15 residues. CDR3 in DNA: TGTGCCAGCAGTTACAGGAGGTCGGGGGGATATGGCTACACCTTC. Residues: CASSYRRSGGYGYTF.

V and J are TRBV7-9 and TRBJ2-1; TRBD1 is a possible D gene (5 bases). Trimming left V 6 bases short and J 13 bases short, with 13 bases between. The CDR3 covers 11 residues. Germline CDR1 is SEHNR and CDR2 is FQNEAQ (reference sequence). This CDR3 reads CASSPGLFQFF. In nucleotides, the CDR3 is TGTGCCAGCAGTCCAGGGCTGTTTCAGTTCTTC.

V and J are TRBV19 and TRBJ1-5, with a weak D call TRBD1 (6 bases). Between the trimmed V and J ends, which lost 6 bases and 6 bases, there was a span of 12 bases. The CDR3 is 13 residues long. Germline lookup yields CDR1 LNHDA and CDR2 SQIVND (reference sequence). This CDR3 reads CASRPTGFQPQHF. The CDR3 coding sequence is TGTGCCAGTAGGCCGACAGGTTTTCAGCCCCAGCATTTT.

The chain carries TRBV10-3 and TRBJ1-1, with 10 positions matching TRBD1. Germline V gives CDR1 ENHRY, CDR2 SYGVKD. The J segment lost 1 base and the V segment lost 6 bases, leaving 8 bases of the junction unmatched. The CDR3 spans 16 residues. This chain's CDR3 is CAIRLGTGAGNTEAFF. The CDR3 region has the DNA TGTGCCATCAGGTTAGGGACAGGGGCGGGGAACACTGAAGCTTTCTTT.

This clone showed up just a few times. The chain uses TRBV10-1 and TRBJ2-6; tentatively, D is TRBD2 (5 bases). Trimming stripped 5 bases from V and 2 bases from J, with 7 bases between. The CDR3 length is 14 residues. Germline CDR1 and CDR2: WNHNN and SYGVQD (reference sequence). The CDR3 region is CASSPEAGANVLTF. The CDR3 nucleotides are TGCGCCAGCAGTCCGGAGGCTGGGGCCAACGTCCTGACTTTC.

The rearrangement uses TRBV25-1 and TRBJ2-5; D perhaps matches TRBD1 (5 bases). Germline V CDR1 and CDR2: MGHDK, SYGVNS. V shed 1 base and J shed 1 base, with 10 bases lying between them. The CDR3 extends over 15 amino acids. CDR3 bases: TGTGCCAGCAGTGAATTTACTGACAGCCAAGAGACCCAGTACTTC. Protein sequence: CASSEFTDSQETQYF. The whole variable domain, filled in from reference TRBV25-1 and TRBJ2-5, reads EADIYQTPRYLVIGTGKKITLECSQTMGHDKMYWYQQDPGMELHLIHYSYGVNSTEKGDLSSESTVSRIRTEHFPLTLESARPSHTSQYLCASSEFTDSQETQYFGPGTRLLVL.

This clone was recorded a few times. This chain links TRBV11-2 with TRBJ2-1; D unresolved. This CDR3 contains 15 residues. Germline CDR1 reads SGHAT; CDR2 reads FQNNGV. V was shortened by 4 bases and J by 5 bases, with 15 bases between the two germline ends. Here the CDR3 DNA reads TGTGCCAGCAGCTCGTACCGAGGCCGCAACAATGAGCAGTTCTTC. Translated, it gives CASSSYRGRNNEQFF.

J is TRBJ1-5 and V is TRBV6-5; 7 bases fit TRBD1. In germline, CDR1 is MNHEY, CDR2 SVGAGI. The trim removed 6 bases at V and 0 bases at J, leaving 5 bases unmatched. This CDR3 contains 15 residues. The CDR3 sequence is CASSQTGNSNQPQHF. Written as DNA, the CDR3 is TGTGCCAGCAGCCAGACAGGGAATAGCAATCAGCCCCAGCATTTT.